This T cell receptor (beta chain) was retrieved from a study of blood T cell repertoires in COVID-19. This table comes from immunoSEQ multiplex PCR, and its TCRdb copy is limited to in-frame clones, with some not included. The sample shows 160,000 or so clones, roughly 87% of them seen only once. The CDR3 consists of 14 residues. The V gene's germline CDR1 is SQVTM and CDR2 ANQGSEA. V lost 6 bases, J lost 4 bases, and 9 bases stayed unmatched. The specimen sequenced was peripheral blood. The chain is built from TRBV29-1 and TRBJ2-3; 8 nucleotides agree with TRBD1. This receptor was taken from a woman in her sixties who had recovered from COVID-19. CDR3 sequence (DNA): TGCAGCGTGGTGGACAGGGCGGGTGCAGATACGCAGTATTTT. Translated, it gives CSVVDRAGADTQYF.